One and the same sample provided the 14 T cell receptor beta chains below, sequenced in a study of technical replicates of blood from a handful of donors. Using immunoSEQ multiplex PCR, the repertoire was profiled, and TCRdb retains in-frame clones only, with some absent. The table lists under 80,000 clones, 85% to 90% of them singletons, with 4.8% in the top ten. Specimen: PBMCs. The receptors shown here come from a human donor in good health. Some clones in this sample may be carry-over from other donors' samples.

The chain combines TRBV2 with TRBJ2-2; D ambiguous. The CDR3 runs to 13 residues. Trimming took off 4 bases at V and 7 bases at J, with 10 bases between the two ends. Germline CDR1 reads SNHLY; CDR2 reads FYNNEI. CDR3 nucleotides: TGTGCCAGCAGTGGCGAAACGGTCGGGGAGCTGTTTTTT. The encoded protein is CASSGETVGELFF.

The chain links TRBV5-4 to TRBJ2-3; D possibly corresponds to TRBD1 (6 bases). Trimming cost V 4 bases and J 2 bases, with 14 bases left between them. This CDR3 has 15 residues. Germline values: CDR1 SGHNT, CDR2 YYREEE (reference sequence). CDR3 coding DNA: TGTGCCAGCAGCCGGCAGGGGCGGATCACAGATACGCAGTATTTT. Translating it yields CASSRQGRITDTQYF.

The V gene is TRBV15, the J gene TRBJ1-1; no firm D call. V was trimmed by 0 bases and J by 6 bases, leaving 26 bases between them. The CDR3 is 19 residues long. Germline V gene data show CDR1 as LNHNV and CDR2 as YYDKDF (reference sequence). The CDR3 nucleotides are TGTGCCACCAGCAGAGATTCGTTATGGCTTGGTGGAGGGTCGGCTGAAGCTTTCTTT. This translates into CATSRDSLWLGGGSAEAFF.

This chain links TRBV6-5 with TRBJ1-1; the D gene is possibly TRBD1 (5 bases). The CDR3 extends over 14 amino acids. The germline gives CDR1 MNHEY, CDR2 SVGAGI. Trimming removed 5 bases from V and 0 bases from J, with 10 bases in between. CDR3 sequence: CASSPPTVNTEAFF. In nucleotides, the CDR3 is TGTGCCAGCAGTCCCCCGACAGTGAACACTGAAGCTTTCTTT.

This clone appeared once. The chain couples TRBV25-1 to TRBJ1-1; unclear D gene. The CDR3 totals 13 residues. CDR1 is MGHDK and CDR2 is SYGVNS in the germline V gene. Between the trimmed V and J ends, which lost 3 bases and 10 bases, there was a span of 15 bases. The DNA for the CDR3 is TGTGCCAGCAGTGACCCCGGACGGACTCGAGCTTTCTTT. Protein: CASSDPGRTRAFF.

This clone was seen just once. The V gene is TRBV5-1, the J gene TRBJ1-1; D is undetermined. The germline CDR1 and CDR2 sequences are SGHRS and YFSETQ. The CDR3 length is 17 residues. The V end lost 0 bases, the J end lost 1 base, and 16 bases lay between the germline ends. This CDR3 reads CASSLDGFGYKNTEAFF. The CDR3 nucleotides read TGCGCCAGCAGCTTGGACGGGTTTGGGTACAAGAACACTGAAGCTTTCTTT.

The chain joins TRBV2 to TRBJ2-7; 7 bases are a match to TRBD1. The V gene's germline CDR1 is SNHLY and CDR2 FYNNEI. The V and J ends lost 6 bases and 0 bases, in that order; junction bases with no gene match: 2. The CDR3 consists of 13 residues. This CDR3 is CASRRDSSYEQYF. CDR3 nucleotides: TGTGCCAGCAGGAGGGACAGCTCCTACGAGCAGTACTTC.

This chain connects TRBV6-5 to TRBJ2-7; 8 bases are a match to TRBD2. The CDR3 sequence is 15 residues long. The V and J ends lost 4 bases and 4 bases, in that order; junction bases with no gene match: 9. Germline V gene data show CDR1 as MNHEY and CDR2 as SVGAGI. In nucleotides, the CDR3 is TGTGCCAGCAGTTTGCAGCGGGAGTCTACATACGAGCAGTACTTC. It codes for CASSLQRESTYEQYF.

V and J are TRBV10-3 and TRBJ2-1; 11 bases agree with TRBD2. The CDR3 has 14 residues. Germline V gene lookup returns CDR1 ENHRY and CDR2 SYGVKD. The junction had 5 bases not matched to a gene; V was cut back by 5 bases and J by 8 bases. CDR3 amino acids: CAISRLAGGYEQFF. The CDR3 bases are TGTGCCATCAGTCGTCTAGCGGGAGGTTATGAGCAGTTCTTC.

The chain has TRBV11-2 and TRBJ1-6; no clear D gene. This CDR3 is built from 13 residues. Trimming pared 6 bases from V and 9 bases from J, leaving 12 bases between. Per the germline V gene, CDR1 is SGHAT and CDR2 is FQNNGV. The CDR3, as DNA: TGTGCCAGCAGTGCGGTAGGAGGTTCACCCCTCCACTTT. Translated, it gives CASSAVGGSPLHF. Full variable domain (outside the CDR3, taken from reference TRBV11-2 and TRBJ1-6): EAGVAQSPRYKIIEKRQSVAFWCNPISGHATLYWYQQILGQGPKLLIQFQNNGVVDDSQLPKDRFSAERLKGVDSTLKIQPAKLEDSAVYLCASSAVGGSPLHFGNGTRLTVT.

The CDR3 coding sequence is TGTGCCAGCAGCGCGGGAGGCACCCCCTACGAGCAGTACTTC. Translated: CASSAGGTPYEQYF. The V gene is TRBV7-3, the J gene TRBJ2-7, with TRBD2 matching 8 bases. The germline V gene encodes CDR1 SGHTA and CDR2 FQGTGA. With V trimmed by 5 bases and J by 2 bases, 5 bases remained unmatched. The CDR3 has 14 amino acids.

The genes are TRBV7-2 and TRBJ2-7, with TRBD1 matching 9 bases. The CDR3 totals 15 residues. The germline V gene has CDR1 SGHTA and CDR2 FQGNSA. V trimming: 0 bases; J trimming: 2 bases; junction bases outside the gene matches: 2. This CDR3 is CASSLAGTGPYEQYF. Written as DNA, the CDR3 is TGTGCCAGCAGCTTAGCCGGGACAGGGCCCTACGAGCAGTACTTC.

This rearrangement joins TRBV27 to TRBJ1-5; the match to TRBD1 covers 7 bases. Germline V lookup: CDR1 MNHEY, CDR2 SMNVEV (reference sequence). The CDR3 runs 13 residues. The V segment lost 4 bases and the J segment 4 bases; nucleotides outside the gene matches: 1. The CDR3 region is CASSWDSNQPQHF. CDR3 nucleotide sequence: TGTGCCAGCAGTTGGGACAGTAATCAGCCCCAGCATTTT.

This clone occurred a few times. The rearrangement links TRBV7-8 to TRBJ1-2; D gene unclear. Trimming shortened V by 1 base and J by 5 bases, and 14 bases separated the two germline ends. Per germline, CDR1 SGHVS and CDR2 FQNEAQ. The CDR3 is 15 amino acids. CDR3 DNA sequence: TGTGCCAGCAGCTTAGTGGGCGATGGGCTTTATGGCTACACCTTC. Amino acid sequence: CASSLVGDGLYGYTF.